This TCR beta chain was observed in a study of CD8 T cells in ankylosing spondylitis. Quantitative 5'-RACE with molecular barcodes was used to make the TCR beta libraries. Using its own MiXCR run on the 5' RACE reads, TCRdb lists one record per CDR3 protein. Here the sample spans more than 300,000 distinct CDR3 sequences, approximately 8% being singletons. This clonotype was seen repeatedly, ten times or more. The antigen is not known. The germline gives CDR1 SQVTM, CDR2 ANQGSEA. V was trimmed by 4 bases and J by 1 base, leaving 10 bases between them. The CDR3 runs 14 residues. Points from the study as a whole: In synovial fluid and blood from reactive arthritis, some motif variants were previously reported. The clones that were linked to disease were reported to be significantly enriched in matched synovial fluid samples from ankylosing spondylitis patients. A TCR beta motif made of several highly homologous variants seemed typical of ankylosing spondylitis blood. Disease-linked clones were CD8+ and relatively rare in peripheral blood.

J is TRBJ2-2 and V is TRBV29-1; TRBD1 might be the D (5 bases). This sequence was found in a male donor with ankylosing spondylitis. The sample consisted of blood, either unsorted or a sorted T cell fraction (not recorded which). The CDR3 bases are TGCAGCGTTGTGGGGCAGTGGAACACCGGGGAGCTGTTTTTT. It encodes CSVVGQWNTGELFF.